A single sample gave rise to the 30 T cell receptor beta chains below, sequenced in a study of T cell changes during pregnancy in multiple sclerosis. Clones were sequenced by immunoSEQ multiplex PCR, and TCRdb holds only the in-frame ones, with some missing. The sample yields some 63,000 clones, over 75% seen once. The sequenced sample was peripheral blood, obtained before pregnancy. The receptors originated from a female donor with multiple sclerosis, enrolled in a pregnancy study.

This rearrangement joins TRBV5-6 to TRBJ1-5, with 7 nucleotides matching TRBD1. Per the germline V gene, CDR1 is SGHDT and CDR2 is YYEEEE. J was trimmed by 3 bases and V by 4 bases; bases with no gene match: 10. CDR3 length equals 16 residues. The CDR3 DNA reads TGTGCCAGCAGCACCATGAGGACAGGATTCAATCAGCCCCAGCATTTT. It encodes CASSTMRTGFNQPQHF.

The CDR3 nucleotides read TGTGCCAGCAGCTTATCTCTGGGTGGGGCTTCGACCTACGAGCAGTACTTC. Translating it yields CASSLSLGGASTYEQYF. The chain recombines TRBV11-3 with TRBJ2-7, with D possibly being TRBD1 (5 bases). Germline values: CDR1 SGHNT, CDR2 YENEEA. Trimming removed 2 bases at V and 2 bases at J, with 19 bases between. CDR3 length: 17 amino acids.

CDR3 in amino acids: CASSVALTGNTGELFF. Written as DNA, the CDR3 is TGCGCCAGCAGCGTTGCTTTGACGGGGAACACCGGGGAGCTGTTTTTT. This sequence joins TRBV5-1 and TRBJ2-2; D gene uncertain. The CDR3 totals 16 residues. The germline V gene has CDR1 SGHRS and CDR2 YFSETQ. V shed 4 bases and J shed 1 base, with 14 bases lying between them.

This chain connects TRBV4-3 to TRBJ2-1, with 8 bases aligning to TRBD2. CDR1 is LGHNA and CDR2 is YSLEER in the germline V gene. The length of the CDR3 is 17 residues. Unmatched junction bases numbered 8, after V lost 1 base and J lost 3 bases. The CDR3 protein is CASSQANGGVYYNEQFF. The DNA for the CDR3 is TGCGCCAGCAGCCAAGCCAACGGGGGGGTTTACTACAATGAGCAGTTCTTC.

CDR3 residues: CASSEAQGANYEQYF. CDR3 bases: TGTGCCAGCAGTGAAGCGCAGGGGGCAAACTACGAGCAGTACTTC. The rearrangement uses TRBV6-1 and TRBJ2-7, with 8 positions matching TRBD1. The CDR3 spans 15 residues. V shed 0 bases and J 3 bases; nucleotides not matched to a gene: 4. CDR1 is MNHNS, CDR2 SASEGT, per germline.

This chain connects TRBV6-5 to TRBJ1-1; D gene uncertain. V lost 0 bases and J lost 1, with 3 bases in between. Germline assignment: CDR1 MNHEY and CDR2 SVGAGI. The CDR3 contains 13 residues. CDR3 sequence (DNA): TGTGCCAGCAGTTACTCGGCGAACACTGAAGCTTTCTTT. This encodes CASSYSANTEAFF.

J is TRBJ2-5 and V is TRBV7-9; tentatively, D is TRBD1 (6 bases). This CDR3 region has 14 residues. V shed 0 bases and J shed 4 bases, with 9 bases lying between them. Germline V gives CDR1 SEHNR, CDR2 FQNEAQ (reference sequence). CDR3 coding DNA: TGTGCCAGCAGCTTAGCCCCGGACAGAGAGACCCAGTACTTC. Amino acids: CASSLAPDRETQYF.

The gene calls are TRBV20-1 and TRBJ2-1, with D perhaps matching TRBD2 (7 bases). CDR3 length: 11 amino acids. Germline V gene data show CDR1 as DFQATT and CDR2 as SNEGSKA (reference sequence). In nucleotides, the CDR3 is TGCAGCTTAGGGGGGGACAATGAGCAGTTCTTC. Translated, it gives CSLGGDNEQFF.

The gene calls are TRBV5-6 and TRBJ2-5; D possibly corresponds to TRBD2 (5 bases). The CDR3 is made up of 15 amino acids. The germline V gene encodes CDR1 SGHDT and CDR2 YYEEEE. V was clipped by 2 bases and J by 4 bases, with 15 bases between them. The CDR3 loop is CASSFGTGVRETQYF. CDR3 nucleotide sequence: TGTGCCAGCAGCTTTGGTACCGGGGTACGAGAGACCCAGTACTTC.

A single count supports this clone. J is TRBJ2-3 and V is TRBV4-3; no firm D call. The V end was cut by 2 bases, the J end by 0 bases, with 6 bases between. Germline-derived CDR1 and CDR2 are LGHNA and YSLEER. The CDR3 loop spans 14 amino acids. CDR3 in DNA: TGCGCCAGCAGCCAACGAACTAGCACAGATACGCAGTATTTT. It codes for CASSQRTSTDTQYF.

The V call is TRBV6-5, the J call TRBJ2-7; 8 positions match TRBD1. Per germline, CDR1 MNHEY and CDR2 SVGAGI. The V segment lost 6 bases and the J segment 0 bases; nucleotides outside the gene matches: 7. This CDR3 region has 15 residues. CDR3 sequence: CASRRRDRSSYEQYF. The CDR3 nucleotides are TGTGCCAGCAGACGCCGGGACAGGTCCTCCTACGAGCAGTACTTC.

The V gene is TRBV6-1, the J gene TRBJ1-3; 7 bases are shared with TRBD1. J gave up 0 bases and V 6 bases, and 8 bases lay outside the gene matches. The CDR3 consists of 16 residues. CDR1 is MNHNS, CDR2 SASEGT, per germline. The CDR3 here is CASRERGGRSGNTIYF. The CDR3 DNA reads as TGTGCCAGCAGGGAAAGAGGGGGCCGCTCTGGAAACACCATATATTTT.

This chain uses TRBV19 with TRBJ2-3; maybe TRBD2 (5 bases). Trimming stripped 3 bases from V and 4 bases from J, with 14 bases between. Germline lookup yields CDR1 LNHDA and CDR2 SQIVND (reference sequence). The CDR3 consists of 15 residues. Here the CDR3 reads CASSMASFYADTQYF. The DNA of the CDR3 is TGTGCCAGTAGTATGGCTAGCTTTTATGCAGATACGCAGTATTTT.

The chain couples TRBV2 to TRBJ2-1; 15 nucleotides agree with TRBD2. The trim removed 4 bases at V and 2 bases at J, leaving 3 bases unmatched. Per the germline V gene, CDR1 is SNHLY and CDR2 is FYNNEI. This CDR3 contains 17 residues. Written as DNA, the CDR3 is TGTGCCAGCAGTGGGACTAGCGGGGGGGCCCCCTACAATGAGCAGTTCTTC. This encodes CASSGTSGGAPYNEQFF.

The gene calls are TRBV19 and TRBJ2-1; 13 bases match TRBD2. J gave up 12 bases and V 4 bases, and 12 bases lay outside the gene matches. This CDR3 comprises 16 residues. Germline assignment: CDR1 LNHDA and CDR2 SQIVND (reference sequence). CDR3: CASSTTSGGDTRWQFF. CDR3 in DNA: TGTGCCAGTAGTACTACTAGCGGGGGGGACACACGATGGCAGTTCTTC.

The V and J genes are TRBV21-1 and TRBJ2-1; TRBD1 reflects the table's D call only, with no check against the DNA. TRBV21-1 is noted as a pseudogene. The CDR3 spans 16 residues. DNA for the CDR3: TGTGCCAGCAGCAAAGCGGGGACAGGGACCTACAATGAGCAGTTCTTC. Its protein is CASSKAGTGTYNEQFF.

This chain uses TRBV18 with TRBJ2-7; 8 bases fit TRBD1. Trimming took 3 bases from V and 4 from J; bases not matched to a gene: 8. Germline lookup yields CDR1 KGHSH and CDR2 LQKENI. CDR3 length: 15 residues. CDR3 protein: CASSPPRQGRYEQYF. The CDR3 region has the DNA TGTGCCAGCTCACCTCCCCGACAGGGGAGGTACGAGCAGTACTTC.

CDR3 nucleotide sequence: TGTGCCAGCAGCTTAGGCCCGGGACACCCTCAAGGGGGCTATGGCTACACCTTC. This gives the protein CASSLGPGHPQGGYGYTF. V and J are TRBV7-3 and TRBJ1-2; maybe TRBD1 (6 bases). Germline V CDR1 and CDR2: SGHTA, FQGTGA. This CDR3 is built from 18 residues. Trimming took off 2 bases at V and 4 bases at J, with 23 bases between the two ends.

The chain has TRBV7-2 and TRBJ1-1, with 8 bases lining up with TRBD1. The CDR3 has 14 amino acids. V lost 0 bases to trimming and J lost 7 bases; unmatched junction nucleotides: 4. Germline V gene lookup returns CDR1 SGHTA and CDR2 FQGNSA. CDR3 coding DNA: TGTGCCAGCAGCTTAGCGTGGGACAGGAATGAAGCTTTCTTT. It encodes CASSLAWDRNEAFF. Variable domain in full (rest from reference TRBV7-2 and TRBJ1-1): GAGVSQSPSNKVTEKGKDVELRCDPISGHTALYWYRQSLGQGLEFLIYFQGNSAPDKSGLPSDRFSAERTGGSVSTLTIQRTQQEDSAVYLCASSLAWDRNEAFFGQGTRLTVV.

This clone has only a few counts. The chain uses TRBV7-9 and TRBJ1-2; D is undetermined. V was pared by 3 bases and J by 1 base, with 6 bases between. The CDR3 runs 13 residues. CDR1 is SEHNR and CDR2 is FQNEAQ in the germline V gene (reference sequence). The CDR3 here is CASSFYSNYGYTF. The CDR3 DNA is TGTGCCAGCAGCTTTTACAGTAACTATGGCTACACCTTC.

This chain links TRBV30 with TRBJ1-2, with no clear D. Germline V gene data show CDR1 as GTSNPN and CDR2 as SVGIG (reference sequence). The V gene lost 1 base and the J gene lost 0 bases, with 15 bases spanning the gap. The CDR3 is 16 residues long. The CDR3 DNA reads TGTGCCTGGAGTGACCCCCCCGGACTGGCTAACTATGGCTACACCTTC. Its translation: CAWSDPPGLANYGYTF.

This chain uses TRBV6-1 with TRBJ2-7, with D unresolved. CDR1 and CDR2 (germline): MNHNS, SASEGT. The CDR3 runs 15 residues. V lost 1 base and J 2 bases, leaving 12 bases between the germline ends. CDR3 sequence: CASSEVQTSTYEQYF. As DNA, the CDR3 is TGTGCCAGCAGTGAAGTCCAGACTTCCACCTACGAGCAGTACTTC.

V usage is TRBV27 and J usage is TRBJ2-1; 7 bases agree with TRBD2. The CDR3 totals 20 residues. After removal of 1 base from V and 0 bases from J, the junction contained 15 bases not matched to a gene. Germline V CDR1 and CDR2: MNHEY, SMNVEV (reference sequence). In DNA, the CDR3 is TGTGCCAGCAGTTTATTATCGGGGGGTCGGATGGGTAGCTCCTACAATGAGCAGTTCTTC. Translating gives CASSLLSGGRMGSSYNEQFF.

The chain links TRBV7-2 to TRBJ1-6; 7 nucleotides match TRBD1. CDR3 length equals 18 residues. J gave up 6 bases and V 1 base, and 12 bases lay outside the gene matches. Germline V gene data show CDR1 as SGHTA and CDR2 as FQGNSA. The CDR3 protein is CASSLVGATGVGNSPLHF. The CDR3 nucleotides are TGTGCCAGCAGCTTAGTAGGGGCTACAGGGGTTGGTAATTCACCCCTCCACTTT. Based on the CDR3 plus reference TRBV7-2 and TRBJ1-6, the full variable domain is GAGVSQSPSNKVTEKGKDVELRCDPISGHTALYWYRQSLGQGLEFLIYFQGNSAPDKSGLPSDRFSAERTGGSVSTLTIQRTQQEDSAVYLCASSLVGATGVGNSPLHFGNGTRLTVT.

This clone was counted once. The V call is TRBV7-2, the J call TRBJ2-5; D ambiguous. V was clipped by 3 bases and J by 5 bases, with 16 bases between them. The germline gives CDR1 SGHTA, CDR2 FQGNSA. This CDR3 spans 15 amino acids. This CDR3 reads CASSFPRQVRETQYF. The CDR3 region has the DNA TGTGCCAGCAGCTTCCCCCGGCAGGTCAGGGAGACCCAGTACTTC.

The chain couples TRBV7-3 to TRBJ2-7; 13 positions match TRBD2. The CDR3 has 15 residues. Germline loops: CDR1 SGHTA, CDR2 FQGTGA. The J segment lost 5 bases and the V segment lost 5 bases, leaving 6 bases of the junction unmatched. CDR3: CASSRGLAGVNEQYF. CDR3 in DNA: TGTGCCAGCAGCCGCGGACTAGCGGGGGTAAACGAGCAGTACTTC.

This clone has only one observation. The chain has TRBV10-3 and TRBJ2-7, with 10 nucleotides matching TRBD1. V lost 0 bases to trimming and J lost 5 bases; unmatched junction nucleotides: 13. The length of the CDR3 is 18 residues. Germline CDR1 is ENHRY and CDR2 is SYGVKD. CDR3 amino acids: CAISESKGGGTGVHEQYF. The DNA of the CDR3 is TGTGCCATCAGTGAGTCTAAGGGGGGCGGGACAGGGGTCCACGAGCAGTACTTC.

The chain links TRBV7-3 to TRBJ1-6; 8 positions match TRBD1. Germline lookup yields CDR1 SGHTA and CDR2 FQGTGA. V trimming: 3 bases; J trimming: 6 bases; junction bases outside the gene matches: 4. This CDR3 is built from 15 residues. The CDR3 region is CASSFTGGINSPLHF. DNA for the CDR3: TGTGCCAGCAGCTTTACAGGGGGAATTAATTCACCCCTCCACTTT.

This chain links TRBV7-8 with TRBJ2-1, with a possible D match to TRBD2 (6 bases). CDR1 and CDR2 from the germline V gene are SGHVS and FQNEAQ. The germline V and J ends were trimmed by 4 bases and 15 bases, with 22 bases remaining between them. This CDR3 has 14 amino acids. Here the CDR3 reads CASSSAGRDSNGFF. CDR3 bases: TGTGCCAGCAGCTCGGCGGGACGAGACAGCAATGGGTTCTTC.

The chain uses TRBV11-1 and TRBJ1-1, with TRBD1 matching 9 bases. Germline V gene sequence: CDR1 SGHAT, CDR2 FQDESV (reference sequence). J gave up 3 bases and V 0 bases, and 5 bases lay outside the gene matches. CDR3 length: 16 amino acids. Here the CDR3 DNA reads TGTGCCAGCAGCTTAGCCCAGGGACAGGGCCACACTGAAGCTTTCTTT. Translating gives CASSLAQGQGHTEAFF. The full variable domain, in which reference TRBV11-1 and TRBJ1-1 provide the parts outside the CDR3, is EAEVAQSPRYKITEKSQAVAFWCDPISGHATLYWYRQILGQGPELLVQFQDESVVDDSQLPKDRFSAERLKGVDSTLKIQPAELGDSAMYLCASSLAQGQGHTEAFFGQGTRLTVV.